This passage covers 28 T cell receptor beta chains from one sample sequenced in a study of T cell changes during pregnancy in multiple sclerosis. TCRdb's copy holds only in-frame clones and misses some; the assay was immunoSEQ multiplex PCR. The repertoire consists of approximately 31,000 clones, with about 93% occurring once and the leading ten covering roughly 0.4%. The specimen was CD4+ T cells from peripheral blood mononuclear cells, collected in the second trimester of pregnancy. The receptors come from a female donor with multiple sclerosis, enrolled in a pregnancy study.

The CDR3 reads CASSVAGMVFNEQFF. The CDR3 nucleotides are TGTGCCAGCAGCGTAGCAGGTATGGTATTCAATGAGCAGTTCTTC. The chain joins TRBV9 to TRBJ2-1; no definite D call. The germline V gene encodes CDR1 SGDLS and CDR2 YYNGEE. V was trimmed by 0 bases and J by 6 bases, leaving 13 bases between them. The CDR3 runs 15 residues.

V gene TRBV12-5 combines with J gene TRBJ1-4; 9 bases are a match to TRBD1. This CDR3 is built from 13 residues. The V and J ends lost 5 bases and 7 bases, in that order; junction bases with no gene match: 2. CDR1 and CDR2 (germline): LGHNT, FRNRAP. CDR3 sequence (DNA): TGTGCTAGTGGTAGACAGGGGGGTGAAAAACTGTTTTTT. This gives the protein CASGRQGGEKLFF.

The rearrangement links TRBV23-1 to TRBJ1-1; 8 bases map to TRBD1. TRBV23-1 has ORF status, its function being uncertain. The CDR3 has 19 amino acids. The junction had 18 bases not matched to a gene; V was cut back by 2 bases and J by 4 bases. The CDR3 DNA reads TGCGCCAGCAGTCAAGGGACAGGCACCCAATGGTTCTCGTGCACTGAAGCTTTCTTT. Translated, it gives CASSQGTGTQWFSCTEAFF.

The V and J genes are TRBV5-6 and TRBJ1-1, with TRBD1 as a possible D gene (5 bases). Trimming pared 5 bases from V and 13 bases from J, leaving 21 bases between. Germline V gives CDR1 SGHDT, CDR2 YYEEEE. The CDR3 is made up of 13 amino acids. The CDR3 is CASSSRALPSGFF. The CDR3 coding sequence is TGTGCCAGCAGTTCCAGGGCCCTACCCAGTGGTTTCTTT.

The V gene is TRBV4-2, the J gene TRBJ1-2; TRBD1 matches at 7 bases. The V gene end was trimmed by 3 bases and the J gene end by 4 bases; junction bases not matched to a gene: 2. This CDR3 region has 13 residues. From germline, CDR1 is LGHNA and CDR2 YNFKEQ. In DNA form, the CDR3 reads TGTGCCAGCAGCCAGGGACAGTTCTATGGCTACACCTTC. This encodes CASSQGQFYGYTF.

The chain carries TRBV2 and TRBJ1-1; TRBD1 is a possible D gene (6 bases). The V gene lost 5 bases and the J gene lost 3 bases, with 13 bases spanning the gap. This CDR3 has 14 amino acids. The germline CDR1 and CDR2 sequences are SNHLY and FYNNEI. CDR3: CASSLQGEDTEAFF. The CDR3 coding sequence is TGTGCCAGCAGTCTACAGGGAGAGGACACTGAAGCTTTCTTT.

This chain connects TRBV28 to TRBJ1-5; 9 bases match TRBD1. The germline V gene encodes CDR1 MDHEN and CDR2 SYDVKM. J was trimmed by 0 bases and V by 6 bases; bases with no gene match: 6. The CDR3 totals 16 residues. In nucleotides, the CDR3 is TGTGCCAGCAGCCCTCCGGGACAGGGTAGCAATCAGCCCCAGCATTTT. Translation gives CASSPPGQGSNQPQHF.

This clone was seen once. The chain carries TRBV4-1 and TRBJ2-1; maybe TRBD2 (6 bases). Trimming left V 0 bases short and J 4 bases short, with 13 bases between. CDR1 is MGHRA, CDR2 YSYEKL, per germline. This CDR3 region has 16 residues. The CDR3 sequence: CASSQEGLALYNEQFF. For the CDR3, the DNA is TGCGCCAGCAGCCAAGAAGGGCTAGCGCTTTACAATGAGCAGTTCTTC.

This clone is a singleton in its sample. The chain is built from TRBV11-2 and TRBJ1-2; D call uncertain. CDR3 size: 15 residues. CDR1 is SGHAT and CDR2 is FQNNGV in the germline V gene. The V end lost 2 bases, the J end lost 4 bases, and 14 bases lay between the germline ends. The CDR3 is CASSLFVSSVYGYTF. The CDR3 DNA sequence: TGTGCCAGCAGCTTATTTGTTTCCAGCGTCTATGGCTACACCTTC. The full variable domain, with the rest looked up from reference TRBV11-2 and TRBJ1-2, is EAGVAQSPRYKIIEKRQSVAFWCNPISGHATLYWYQQILGQGPKLLIQFQNNGVVDDSQLPKDRFSAERLKGVDSTLKIQPAKLEDSAVYLCASSLFVSSVYGYTFGSGTRLTVV.

The chain recombines TRBV19 with TRBJ1-3, with D possibly being TRBD1 (6 bases). CDR3 size: 15 residues. The germline V and J ends were trimmed by 5 bases and 4 bases, with 15 bases remaining between them. Per the germline V gene, CDR1 is LNHDA and CDR2 is SQIVND (reference sequence). The CDR3 nucleotides read TGTGCCAGTAGTGCGGACAGTAGATCCGGAAACACCATATATTTT. It translates to CASSADSRSGNTIYF. Looking up the rest from reference TRBV19 and TRBJ1-3 gives the full variable domain: DGGITQSPKYLFRKEGQNVTLSCEQNLNHDAMYWYRQDPGQGLRLIYYSQIVNDFQKGDIAEGYSVSREKKESFPLTVTSAQKNPTAFYLCASSADSRSGNTIYFGEGSWLTVV.

The V call is TRBV25-1, the J call TRBJ1-1; TRBD1 matches at 8 bases. Germline CDR1 is MGHDK and CDR2 is SYGVNS. The CDR3 spans 15 residues. Germline trimming cut 8 bases from V and 3 bases from J; bases unmatched to any gene: 11. CDR3: CASAPRTGPDTEAFF. DNA of the CDR3: TGTGCCAGCGCCCCCCGGACAGGGCCGGACACTGAAGCTTTCTTT. Based on the CDR3 plus reference TRBV25-1 and TRBJ1-1, the full variable domain is EADIYQTPRYLVIGTGKKITLECSQTMGHDKMYWYQQDPGMELHLIHYSYGVNSTEKGDLSSESTVSRIRTEHFPLTLESARPSHTSQYLCASAPRTGPDTEAFFGQGTRLTVV.

The chain has TRBV4-3 and TRBJ2-2, with D maybe TRBD1 (6 bases). The CDR3 runs to 17 residues. V was cut by 0 bases and J by 4 bases, with 15 bases left in between. CDR1 is LGHNA, CDR2 YSLEER, per germline. CDR3 sequence (DNA): TGCGCCAGCAGCCAAGAAAGGCAGGGGTGGGCCACCGGGGAGCTGTTTTTT. Translated: CASSQERQGWATGELFF.

The J gene is TRBJ2-5, the V gene TRBV15; 8 positions agree with TRBD1. Germline loops: CDR1 LNHNV, CDR2 YYDKDF (reference sequence). V was clipped by 1 base and J by 4 bases; unmatched bases: 2. The CDR3 has 14 residues. CDR3 DNA: TGTGCCACCAGCAGAGCCAGGGGGCTAGAGACCCAGTACTTC. This translates into CATSRARGLETQYF.

The rearrangement joins TRBV4-1 to TRBJ2-1; 9 bases match TRBD2. The ends lost 0 bases at V and 1 base at J; junction bases unmatched: 7. The germline V gene has CDR1 MGHRA and CDR2 YSYEKL. The CDR3 consists of 18 residues. CDR3 nucleotide sequence: TGCGCCAGCAGCCAAGAAAGGGGAGGACTAGCGTCCTACAATGAGCAGTTCTTC. Translated: CASSQERGGLASYNEQFF.

The chain recombines TRBV7-2 with TRBJ1-1, with TRBD1 matching 8 bases. The CDR3 covers 13 residues. Germline CDR1 reads SGHTA; CDR2 reads FQGNSA. V lost 5 bases to trimming and J lost 4 bases; unmatched junction nucleotides: 3. The CDR3 spells CASSVDRGTEAFF. CDR3 DNA: TGTGCCAGCAGCGTAGACAGGGGCACTGAAGCTTTCTTT.

The rearrangement uses TRBV18 and TRBJ2-7; D might be TRBD1 (6 bases). Trimming stripped 2 bases from V and 7 bases from J, with 24 bases between. This CDR3 is 17 amino acids long. CDR1 KGHSH and CDR2 LQKENI come from the germline V gene. CDR3 bases: TGTGCCAGCTCACCAGTGCTGAATTCCCCCAGGGGTTCAGAGCAGTACTTC. Translating it yields CASSPVLNSPRGSEQYF.

Comments on this clone: An end of the junction does not agree with germline; a read error may underlie this. The chain joins TRBV7-9 to TRBJ2-7; 9 bases map to TRBD1. CDR3 length: 15 residues. CDR1 SEHNR and CDR2 FQNEAQ come from the germline V gene (reference sequence). CDR3 in amino acids: CASSLADRGAYEQYF. The CDR3 nucleotides read TGTGCCAGCAGCCTAGCGGACAGGGGCGCCTACGAGCAGTACTTC. Full variable domain (missing parts from reference TRBV7-9 and TRBJ2-7): DTGVSQNPRHKITKRGQNVTFRCDPISEHNRLYWYRQTLGQGPEFLTYFQNEAQLEKSRLLSDRFSAERPKGSFSTLEIQRTEQGDSAMYLCASSLADRGAYEQYFGPGTRLTVT.

The V gene is TRBV5-1, the J gene TRBJ2-1; 8 nucleotides line up with TRBD2. The V gene end was trimmed by 3 bases and the J gene end by 4 bases; junction bases not matched to a gene: 18. This CDR3 contains 19 residues. Germline values: CDR1 SGHRS, CDR2 YFSETQ. The CDR3 nucleotides read TGCGCCAGCAGCTCACGGCCACTAGCGGAGCCGACCCTATACAATGAGCAGTTCTTC. It is translated as CASSSRPLAEPTLYNEQFF.

The chain recombines TRBV7-9 with TRBJ1-3; 7 bases are shared with TRBD1. Germline CDR1 is SEHNR and CDR2 is FQNEAQ (reference sequence). This CDR3 spans 17 amino acids. V lost 2 bases and J lost 0; bases outside the gene matches: 7. The CDR3 spells CASSLLGRQGSGNTIYF. The CDR3 nucleotides are TGTGCCAGCAGCTTACTGGGCCGACAGGGCTCTGGAAACACCATATATTTT.

V is TRBV10-1 and J is TRBJ2-5; TRBD1 matches at 8 bases. Trimming at V came to 2 bases and at J to 4 bases, leaving 9 bases not matched to a gene. The CDR3 covers 16 residues. Germline V CDR1 and CDR2: WNHNN, SYGVQD (reference sequence). DNA for the CDR3: TGCGCCAGCAGTGAGGCGTACCGGGACAGGATAGAGACCCAGTACTTC. It is translated as CASSEAYRDRIETQYF.

This clone was seen only a few times. V usage is TRBV19 and J usage is TRBJ2-7, with TRBD2 matching 7 bases. Germline CDR1 is LNHDA and CDR2 is SQIVND (reference sequence). This CDR3 has 13 amino acids. With V trimmed by 5 bases and J by 2 bases, 3 bases remained unmatched. CDR3: CASSAGAPYEQYF. The CDR3 DNA follows: TGTGCCAGTAGTGCGGGAGCTCCCTACGAGCAGTACTTC.

This rearrangement joins TRBV30 to TRBJ2-1; 7 bases fit TRBD2. The J segment lost 9 bases and the V segment lost 1 base, leaving 3 bases of the junction unmatched. In germline, CDR1 is GTSNPN, CDR2 SVGIG (reference sequence). This CDR3 region has 12 residues. In DNA, the CDR3 is TGTGCCTGGAGTGGCAGGGAGGGTGAGCAGTTCTTC. Protein product: CAWSGREGEQFF.

The chain combines TRBV18 with TRBJ2-5; 12 nucleotides match TRBD1. The V segment lost 2 bases and the J segment 5 bases; nucleotides outside the gene matches: 0. This CDR3 comprises 14 residues. CDR1 and CDR2 from the germline V gene are KGHSH and LQKENI. CDR3 protein: CASSPGTGGETQYF. CDR3 in DNA: TGTGCCAGCTCACCAGGGACAGGGGGCGAGACCCAGTACTTC.

The chain has TRBV7-6 and TRBJ2-7, with TRBD2 matching 9 bases. CDR3 length equals 15 residues. J lost 6 bases, V lost 2 bases, and 8 bases had no gene match. Germline V lookup: CDR1 SGHVS, CDR2 FNYEAQ. In DNA, the CDR3 is TGTGCCAGCAGCTTATTTGCGGGAGGGCCTTCCGAGCAGTACTTC. This codes for CASSLFAGGPSEQYF.

The chain recombines TRBV30 with TRBJ1-2, with TRBD1 matching over 7 bases. The CDR3 covers 17 residues. With V trimmed by 4 bases and J by 4 bases, 18 bases remained unmatched. Looked up from germline, CDR1 is GTSNPN and CDR2 is SVGIG (reference sequence). The DNA of the CDR3 is TGTGCCTGGAAAGACTTTTCCGGACAGGCAATGGGCTATGGCTACACCTTC. Protein sequence: CAWKDFSGQAMGYGYTF.

The V call is TRBV15, the J call TRBJ2-7; a weak D match, TRBD2 (5 bases). The ends were cut back, 5 bases at V and 4 bases at J, with 18 bases in the middle. CDR1 LNHNV and CDR2 YYDKDF come from the germline V gene (reference sequence). The CDR3 sequence is 15 residues long. The CDR3 here is CATSPSGSRQYEQYF. In DNA, the CDR3 is TGTGCCACCAGCCCATCGGGGTCACGGCAATACGAGCAGTACTTC.

The genes are TRBV12-5 and TRBJ2-7; D ambiguous. This CDR3 has 16 residues. Germline lookup yields CDR1 LGHNT and CDR2 FRNRAP. V was clipped by 0 bases and J by 0 bases, with 12 bases between them. The CDR3 spells CASGLVLNRYSYEQYF. CDR3 DNA: TGTGCTAGTGGTTTGGTACTTAATCGTTACTCCTACGAGCAGTACTTC.

The J gene is TRBJ1-1, the V gene TRBV5-1; perhaps TRBD1 as D (5 bases). The CDR3 loop spans 13 amino acids. In germline, CDR1 is SGHRS, CDR2 YFSETQ. Trimming took 0 bases from V and 9 from J, leaving 12 bases between them. The CDR3 region has the DNA TGCGCCAGCAGCTTGGCCGAAGGGACTAAAGCTTTCTTT. Protein product: CASSLAEGTKAFF.